This T cell receptor (beta chain) was captured by sequencing in a study of beta chain features in type 1 diabetes (dated by TCRdb to 2016 to 2019). As for the study more broadly: Mean age, gender distribution, total cell number and subset yield did not differ between patients and healthy donors. Across all samples, roughly 110,000,000 sorted cells were examined, and cell number per subset correlated strongly with RNA yield. The study compared TCRB repertoires of sorted circulating CD4+ T cell subsets between recently diagnosed type 1 diabetes patients and matched healthy donors. Regulatory and stem cell-like memory subsets were isolated from only 8 patients and roughly 8 healthy donors, whereas naive and central memory subsets came from all 28 donors.

Each donor gave one peripheral blood draw, around 100 mL on average, collected into heparinised tubes. Using a panel that included CD45RO, CCR7, CD25, CD127, CD95 and CD27, naive, central memory, regulatory and stem cell-like memory CD4+ T cells were sorted on a BD FACSAria II. A purity above 95% was achieved for all sorted populations. PBMCs were isolated immediately by Lymphoprep density gradient centrifugation and stained directly without culture. So that batch effects would be minimized, each experiment stained and sorted samples in pairs, pairing one healthy donor with one patient. Results the study describes overall, beyond this receptor: Naive, central memory and regulatory TCRB repertoires appeared more similar among patients than among healthy donors. Because cDNA rather than genomic DNA was sequenced, highly expressing activated cells could have been over-represented, although no difference in activation and CD3 levels was found between groups. At VDJ recombination sites, patients with type 1 diabetes made fewer insertions and deleted more nucleotides, a pattern implying thymic rearrangement abnormalities. Shorter templates might have been favored by PCR, but patient and control samples were amplified and corrected together, so both groups would have been affected equally by any skew. Because small numbers of individuals were included in the HLA sub-analyses, any influence of HLA type on TCRB rearrangement was left unresolved. A moderate but significant shortening of TCRB CDR3 length was observed in type 1 diabetes patients in all four CD4+ subsets.

The entire amount of isolated RNA was reverse transcribed using the High Capacity cDNA Reverse Transcription Kit, so the sequenced TCRB transcripts were expressed ones. Deep immunoSEQ sequencing was performed on naive, central memory and regulatory T cell samples, with an average of roughly 3.5 million total reads per sample. Sorted cells were lysed in RLT buffer, and RNA was extracted using DNase-treated RNeasy Micro or Mini kits according to cell number. Each cell subset was processed on its own to prevent cross-contamination, while patient and healthy donor samples were processed together. Using the immunoSEQ multiplex PCR, TCRB sequences were amplified from cDNA into 87-bp fragments spanning the CDR3 region. Sequencing of the amplicons was performed on the Illumina HiSeq platform. The authors processed their data as follows. PCR bias was computationally corrected using synthetic template baselines, reads within Hamming distance 2 were collapsed, and singletons that could not be merged were discarded. Reads were aligned against IMGT so that V, D and J genes, CDR3 length and insertions or deletions at six rearrangement sites could be assigned. Within each subset, clonotype counts were normalized to sorted cell number, and only after that were true diversity and Gini coefficients computed with the tcR R package. The overlap coefficient, calculated on TCRB nucleotide sequences, was used to measure repertoire sharing. The source is immuneACCESS, and TCRdb retained only in-frame sequences with V and J called. Part of the clones is not carried over; for the studies checked, unresolved V genes explain less than half of this, and the remainder is unexplained. V, J and clone size reflect that table, while D and trimming were determined from the DNA. Across this sample there are 310,000 or so clones, with roughly a tenth seen only once. The top ten constitute around 1% of the sample.

The CDR3 covers 14 residues, taking in both the cysteine and the phenylalanine. Solely the CDR3 DNA is kept, with 42 bases framed from the first base. CDR1 is given as SGHAT and CDR2 as FQNNGV, both from the germline V gene. V loses 1 base of germline sequence and J loses 5 bases, and the interval between the two ends is 11 bases. This clone was seen at least ten times. Its cognate antigen has yet to be identified. The input lacks base qualities; no much larger clone sits a single base away. The sequence links TRBV11-2 to TRBJ2-5; the D gene is perhaps TRBD2, on 5 matching bases. The specimen was central memory CD4+ T cells from blood. This sequence was found in a man under 40 with type 1 diabetes. The base sequence is TGTGCCAGCAGCTTAGTAGGAGGCAGGGAGACCCAGTACTTC. Translation gives CASSLVGGRETQYF.